Each of the 15 T cell receptor beta chains below was sequenced from the same sample in a study of T-cell memory formation after mild COVID-19. A single record per CDR3 protein comes from TCRdb applying MiXCR to the 5' RACE reads. The table has about 240,000 distinct CDR3 sequences, 9.4% seen once. Sequencing was carried out using PBMCs or a T cell subset sorted from them (not recorded which). The receptors shown here come from a man aged 18 to 29 who had mild COVID-19 (a few samples of this study predate the infection). Cell type and time point are not known.

This clonotype was seen repeatedly, ten times or more. The rearrangement links TRBV12-3 or TRBV12-4 to TRBJ2-5; 9 bases agree with TRBD2. The V gene end was trimmed by 5 bases and the J gene end by 4 bases; junction bases not matched to a gene: 2. The CDR3 spans 13 residues. The CDR3, as DNA: TGTGCCAGCAGTAGCGGGGGGAGAGAGACCCAGTACTTC. It codes for CASSSGGRETQYF.

This clonotype was detected a few times. The V gene is TRBV7-9, the J gene TRBJ1-1; TRBD1 agrees at 7 bases. The CDR3 runs 14 residues. Germline V gene sequence: CDR1 SEHNR, CDR2 FQNEAQ (reference sequence). Unmatched junction bases numbered 4, after V lost 5 bases and J lost 1 base. This CDR3 is CASSIQGSNTEAFF. Here the CDR3 DNA reads TGTGCCAGCAGCATACAGGGGTCGAACACTGAAGCTTTCTTT. The full variable domain, rest sourced from reference TRBV7-9 and TRBJ1-1, is DTGVSQNPRHKITKRGQNVTFRCDPISEHNRLYWYRQTLGQGPEFLTYFQNEAQLEKSRLLSDRFSAERPKGSFSTLEIQRTEQGDSAMYLCASSIQGSNTEAFFGQGTRLTVV.

A few counts support this clonotype. The chain recombines TRBV5-5 with TRBJ2-7; maybe TRBD1 (5 bases). CDR1 and CDR2 (germline): SGHKS, YYEKEE (reference sequence). Between the trimmed V and J ends, which lost 2 bases and 3 bases, there was a span of 6 bases. This CDR3 spans 12 amino acids. The CDR3 sequence: CASSLQVYEQYF. The CDR3 coding sequence is TGTGCCAGCAGCTTACAGGTCTACGAGCAGTACTTC.

V is TRBV7-2 and J is TRBJ2-3; D possibly corresponds to TRBD2 (5 bases). The CDR3 sequence is 14 residues long. V was cut by 4 bases and J by 2 bases, with 10 bases left in between. CDR1 is SGHTA, CDR2 FQGNSA, per germline. CDR3 in DNA: TGTGCCAGCAGCTCGGACTTCTACACAGATACGCAGTATTTT. Translated: CASSSDFYTDTQYF.

This clonotype occurred a few times. The chain uses TRBV12-3 or TRBV12-4 and TRBJ1-1; D gene uncertain. The CDR3 length is 14 residues. Trimming left V 5 bases short and J 0 bases short, with 10 bases between. The CDR3: CASSLRRLNTEAFF. DNA for the CDR3: TGTGCCAGCAGTCTTAGACGGTTGAACACTGAAGCTTTCTTT.

This clonotype was detected a few times. J is TRBJ1-2 and V is TRBV15, with D unresolved. Germline V gene data show CDR1 as LNHNV and CDR2 as YYDKDF (reference sequence). The V end lost 2 bases, the J end lost 6 bases, and 13 bases lay between the germline ends. The CDR3 extends over 14 amino acids. The CDR3 DNA reads as TGTGCCACCAGCAGAAGATCTCGACAAGATGGCTACACCTTC. It encodes CATSRRSRQDGYTF.

This clonotype is classed as medium-sized. This chain joins TRBV25-1 and TRBJ2-1; no reliable D call. V was shortened by 5 bases and J by 3 bases, with 11 bases between the two germline ends. CDR3 size: 14 residues. Germline V gives CDR1 MGHDK, CDR2 SYGVNS. The CDR3 loop reads CASSQSDFYNEQFF. Here the CDR3 DNA reads TGTGCCAGCAGTCAGTCCGACTTCTACAATGAGCAGTTCTTC.

This sequence joins TRBV4-3 and TRBJ1-1, with a possible D match to TRBD1 (5 bases). CDR1 is LGHNA, CDR2 YSLEER, per germline. The V end lost 5 bases, the J end lost 2 bases, and 9 bases lay between the germline ends. This CDR3 has 13 amino acids. Written as DNA, the CDR3 is TGCGCCAGCAGCGTGGACATAAACACTGAAGCTTTCTTT. It specifies CASSVDINTEAFF.

The V gene is TRBV20-1, the J gene TRBJ2-7; D not certain. Germline-derived CDR1 and CDR2 are DFQATT and SNEGSKA (reference sequence). This CDR3 comprises 13 residues. V lost 0 bases to trimming and J lost 3 bases, with 9 bases between them. CDR3 loop: CSARDAVYYEQYF. CDR3 DNA: TGCAGTGCTAGAGATGCCGTCTACTACGAGCAGTACTTC.

This clonotype has only a few counts. This chain links TRBV7-2 with TRBJ2-5; TRBD2 matches at 8 bases. The germline gives CDR1 SGHTA, CDR2 FQGNSA. V trimming: 3 bases; J trimming: 2 bases; junction bases outside the gene matches: 8. The CDR3 loop spans 16 amino acids. The CDR3 loop reads CASSFRGLATQETQYF. As DNA, the CDR3 is TGTGCCAGCAGCTTTCGCGGACTAGCAACGCAAGAGACCCAGTACTTC.

This clonotype was seen once. The rearrangement joins TRBV4-1 to TRBJ2-3; D perhaps matches TRBD2 (6 bases). The germline CDR1 and CDR2 sequences are MGHRA and YSYEKL. This CDR3 has 17 residues. V gave up 2 bases and J gave up 5 bases, with 20 bases separating them. The CDR3 DNA sequence: TGCGCCAGCAGCCAACTAGGAGGACTGGGGGGTAAAGATACGCAGTATTTT. The encoded protein is CASSQLGGLGGKDTQYF.

The chain links TRBV19 to TRBJ2-2, with D possibly matching TRBD1 (6 bases). V lost 3 bases, J lost 4 bases, and 9 bases lay in between. CDR3 length: 14 residues. CDR1 and CDR2 (germline): LNHDA, SQIVND (reference sequence). CDR3 region: CASSMTGGTGELFF. As DNA, the CDR3 is TGTGCCAGTAGTATGACAGGAGGCACCGGGGAGCTGTTTTTT.

In this sample, this clonotype turned up a few times. V gene TRBV10-3 combines with J gene TRBJ2-5; 8 bases agree with TRBD2. V shed 0 bases and J 0 bases; nucleotides not matched to a gene: 6. There are 17 residues in the CDR3. Germline CDR1 is ENHRY and CDR2 is SYGVKD. CDR3 bases: TGTGCCATCAGTGAGTCGTATAGCGGGACGTACCAAGAGACCCAGTACTTC. It codes for CAISESYSGTYQETQYF.

This clonotype was detected a few times. V and J are TRBV3-1 and TRBJ2-7; the match to TRBD2 covers 9 bases. This CDR3 comprises 16 residues. V trimming: 4 bases; J trimming: 1 base; junction bases outside the gene matches: 8. The germline V gene encodes CDR1 LGHDT and CDR2 YNNKEL (reference sequence). CDR3 loop: CASSPGFSGGSYEQYF. CDR3 nucleotides: TGTGCCAGCAGCCCCGGATTTAGCGGGGGTTCCTACGAGCAGTACTTC.

The chain links TRBV5-1 to TRBJ1-1; 9 nucleotides agree with TRBD1. V lost 2 bases and J lost 5; bases outside the gene matches: 4. The germline gives CDR1 SGHRS, CDR2 YFSETQ. The CDR3 runs to 14 residues. The CDR3 DNA is TGCGCCAGCAGCTTACAGGGGGCGAAAACTGAAGCTTTCTTT. Its protein is CASSLQGAKTEAFF.